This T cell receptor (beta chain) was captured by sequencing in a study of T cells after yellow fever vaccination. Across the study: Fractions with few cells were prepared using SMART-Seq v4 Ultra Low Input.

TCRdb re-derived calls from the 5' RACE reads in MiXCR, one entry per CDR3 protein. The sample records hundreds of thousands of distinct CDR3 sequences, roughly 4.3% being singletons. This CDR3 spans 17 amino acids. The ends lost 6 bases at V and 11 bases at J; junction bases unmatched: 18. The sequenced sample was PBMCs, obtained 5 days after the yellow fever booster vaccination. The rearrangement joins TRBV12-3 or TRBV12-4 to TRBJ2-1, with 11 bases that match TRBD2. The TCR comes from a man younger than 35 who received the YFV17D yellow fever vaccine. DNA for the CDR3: TGTGCCAGCAGACGCAGACTAGCGGGGCTTCCTGGGGCGCAGCAGTTCTTC. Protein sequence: CASRRRLAGLPGAQQFF.